Below are 7 T cell receptor beta chains sequenced from a single sample in a study of T cell repertoires in cytomegalovirus infection. Via MiXCR, TCRdb re-called the reads, giving one row per CDR3 protein. The sample holds 900,000 to 950,000 distinct CDR3 sequences, approximately 31% seen once. The antigens these receptors bind are not known. The specimen was cultured CD8+ T cells from PBMCs, collected from culture after CMV antigen stimulation. These TCRs come from a human donor in good health (CMV status not recorded). Some clones in this sample may be carry-over from other donors' samples.

V is TRBV7-3 and J is TRBJ1-6; 7 bases agree with TRBD1. The trim removed 1 base at V and 7 bases at J, leaving 4 bases unmatched. The CDR3 spans 15 residues. The germline V gene has CDR1 SGHTA and CDR2 FQGTGA. In DNA form, the CDR3 reads TGTGCCAGCAGCTTAAGGGGACAGAGGAATTCACCCCTCCACTTT. It specifies CASSLRGQRNSPLHF.

This clonotype has a handful of counts. The chain has TRBV27 and TRBJ2-1, with 9 bases identical to TRBD2. CDR3 length: 17 amino acids. V dropped 2 bases and J dropped 0; count of bases not matched to a gene: 5. Germline lookup yields CDR1 MNHEY and CDR2 SMNVEV (reference sequence). The CDR3 nucleotides are TGTGCCAGCAGTTTAAACAGCGGGGGGTTCTCCTACAATGAGCAGTTCTTC. It encodes CASSLNSGGFSYNEQFF.

This chain connects TRBV20-1 to TRBJ1-2, with a possible D match to TRBD1 (6 bases). The CDR3 is made up of 16 amino acids. Trimming pared 0 bases from V and 0 bases from J, leaving 14 bases between. CDR1 and CDR2 from the germline V gene are DFQATT and SNEGSKA (reference sequence). The CDR3 region has the DNA TGCAGTGCTAGAGATCCACTGACAGGCGCTAACTATGGCTACACCTTC. Translating gives CSARDPLTGANYGYTF.

This chain uses TRBV15 with TRBJ2-5, with D perhaps matching TRBD2 (5 bases). The CDR3 length is 16 residues. Germline CDR1 reads LNHNV; CDR2 reads YYDKDF (reference sequence). Trimming shortened V by 0 bases and J by 5 bases, and 16 bases separated the two germline ends. CDR3 sequence: CATSRDTWTGVETQYF. In DNA form, the CDR3 reads TGTGCCACCAGCAGAGATACGTGGACTGGAGTGGAGACCCAGTACTTC.

The chain carries TRBV5-6 and TRBJ2-7, with 7 positions matching TRBD2. Per germline, CDR1 SGHDT and CDR2 YYEEEE. V trimming: 0 bases; J trimming: 2 bases; junction bases outside the gene matches: 5. The CDR3 sequence is 15 residues long. The CDR3 spells CASSLVAGPPYEQYF. The CDR3, as DNA: TGTGCCAGCAGCTTGGTAGCGGGTCCTCCCTACGAGCAGTACTTC. Full variable domain (remainder filled in from reference TRBV5-6 and TRBJ2-7): DAGVTQSPTHLIKTRGQQVTLRCSPKSGHDTVSWYQQALGQGPQFIFQYYEEEERQRGNFPDRFSGHQFPNYSSELNVNALLLGDSALYLCASSLVAGPPYEQYFGPGTRLTVT.

This clonotype came up many times. The chain links TRBV19 to TRBJ1-1; 9 bases fit TRBD1. V gave up 9 bases and J gave up 5 bases; unmatched junction bases: 10. CDR1 and CDR2 from the germline V gene are LNHDA and SQIVND (reference sequence). CDR3 size: 14 residues. CDR3: CASSLQGANTEAFF. The CDR3 coding sequence is TGTGCCAGCAGCTTACAGGGGGCGAATACTGAAGCTTTCTTT. Full variable domain (outside the CDR3, taken from reference TRBV19 and TRBJ1-1): DGGITQSPKYLFRKEGQNVTLSCEQNLNHDAMYWYRQDPGQGLRLIYYSQIVNDFQKGDIAEGYSVSREKKESFPLTVTSAQKNPTAFYLCASSLQGANTEAFFGQGTRLTVV.

Only a few counts were recorded for this clonotype. V gene TRBV10-3 combines with J gene TRBJ1-2, with D unclear. There are 15 residues in the CDR3. Germline V gene data show CDR1 as ENHRY and CDR2 as SYGVKD. Trimming removed 2 bases at V and 1 base at J, with 11 bases between. For the CDR3, the DNA is TGTGCCATCAGTGAGCGCGGCAGGAGTAACTATGGCTACACCTTC. Translated: CAISERGRSNYGYTF.